This TCR beta chain appears in the sequencing data of a study of blood T cell repertoires in COVID-19. Whole-study context: Italy, Spain and the United States were the sources of the convalescent and acute COVID-19 samples. PBMCs, B-cell-depleted T cells, or T cells were the source of the cDNA or gDNA that made up the material.

Authors' data handling: For nucleated cells, counts were estimated from reference gene primer amplification. Repertoires were generated with immunoSEQ multiplex PCR, while TCRdb's copy carries only in-frame clones and drops some. The DNA gave D and trimming, while V, J and clone size come from that table. This table has 150,000 to 200,000 clones, about 88% appearing once. This sequence originates from a man aged 30-40 years with active or convalescent COVID-19. Material: peripheral blood.

The chain's CDR3 is CASSYHLTSGYNEQFF. CDR3 nucleotides: TGTGCCAGCAGTTACCATTTGACTAGCGGATACAATGAGCAGTTCTTC. The chain recombines TRBV7-9 with TRBJ2-1, with 9 nucleotides matching TRBD2. Germline trimming cut 6 bases from V and 4 bases from J; bases unmatched to any gene: 10. The CDR3 has 16 residues. From germline, CDR1 is SEHNR and CDR2 FQNEAQ (reference sequence). The entire variable domain, with the rest obtained from reference TRBV7-9 and TRBJ2-1, is as follows: DTGVSQNPRHKITKRGQNVTFRCDPISEHNRLYWYRQTLGQGPEFLTYFQNEAQLEKSRLLSDRFSAERPKGSFSTLEIQRTEQGDSAMYLCASSYHLTSGYNEQFFGPGTRLTVL.